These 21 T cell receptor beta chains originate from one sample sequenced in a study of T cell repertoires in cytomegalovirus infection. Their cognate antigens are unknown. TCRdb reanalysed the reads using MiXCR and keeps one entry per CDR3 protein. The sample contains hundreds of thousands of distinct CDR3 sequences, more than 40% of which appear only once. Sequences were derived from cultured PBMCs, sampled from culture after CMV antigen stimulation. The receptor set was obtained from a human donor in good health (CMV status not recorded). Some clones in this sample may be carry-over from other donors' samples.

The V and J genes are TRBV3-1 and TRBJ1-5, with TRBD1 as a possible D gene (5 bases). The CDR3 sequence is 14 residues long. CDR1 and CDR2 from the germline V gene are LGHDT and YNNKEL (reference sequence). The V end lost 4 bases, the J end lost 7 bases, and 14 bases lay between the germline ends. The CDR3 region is CASSRGTLPQPQHF. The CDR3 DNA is TGTGCCAGCAGCCGCGGGACGCTTCCACAGCCCCAGCATTTT.

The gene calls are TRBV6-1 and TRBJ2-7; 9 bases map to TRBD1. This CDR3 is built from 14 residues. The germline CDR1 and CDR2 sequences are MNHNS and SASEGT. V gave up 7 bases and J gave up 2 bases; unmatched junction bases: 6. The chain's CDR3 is CASTPDRGAYEQYF. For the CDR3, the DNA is TGTGCCAGCACCCCGGACAGGGGCGCCTACGAGCAGTACTTC.

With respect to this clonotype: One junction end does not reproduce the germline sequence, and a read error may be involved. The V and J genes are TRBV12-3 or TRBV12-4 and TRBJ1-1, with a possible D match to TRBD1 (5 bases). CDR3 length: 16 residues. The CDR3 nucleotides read TGTGCCAGCAGTTTGGCCCCTACCCCGATCGGGACTGAATCTTTCTTT. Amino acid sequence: CASSLAPTPIGTESFF.

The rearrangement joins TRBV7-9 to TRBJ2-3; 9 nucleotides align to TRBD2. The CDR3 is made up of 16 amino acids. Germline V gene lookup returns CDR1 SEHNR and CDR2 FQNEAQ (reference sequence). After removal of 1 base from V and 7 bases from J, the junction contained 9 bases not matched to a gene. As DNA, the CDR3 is TGTGCCAGCAGCTTAGATAGCGGGAGCGGTGTAAATACGCAGTATTTT. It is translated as CASSLDSGSGVNTQYF.

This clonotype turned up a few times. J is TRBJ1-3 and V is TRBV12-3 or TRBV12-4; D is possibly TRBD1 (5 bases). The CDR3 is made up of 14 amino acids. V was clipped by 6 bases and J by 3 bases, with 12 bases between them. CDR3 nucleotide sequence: TGTGCCAGCAGCCCCAGGGATGGTGGAAACACCATATATTTT. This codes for CASSPRDGGNTIYF.

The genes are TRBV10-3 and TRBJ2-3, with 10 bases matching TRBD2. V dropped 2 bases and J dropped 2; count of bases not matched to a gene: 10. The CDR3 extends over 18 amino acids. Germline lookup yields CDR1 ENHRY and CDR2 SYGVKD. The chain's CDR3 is CAISERIAGGGTTDTQYF. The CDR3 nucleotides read TGTGCCATCAGTGAGAGAATAGCGGGAGGAGGTACCACAGATACGCAGTATTTT.

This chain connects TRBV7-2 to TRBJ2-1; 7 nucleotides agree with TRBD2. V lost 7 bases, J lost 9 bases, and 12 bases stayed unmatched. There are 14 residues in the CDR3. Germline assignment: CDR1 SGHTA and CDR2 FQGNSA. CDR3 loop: CASTTGGPAIEQFF. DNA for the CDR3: TGTGCCAGCACCACGGGAGGTCCGGCAATTGAGCAGTTCTTC.

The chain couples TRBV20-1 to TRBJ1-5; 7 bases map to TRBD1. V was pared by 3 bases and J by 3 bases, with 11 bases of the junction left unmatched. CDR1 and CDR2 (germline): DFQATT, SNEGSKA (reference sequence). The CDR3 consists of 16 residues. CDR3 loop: CSARQGQLGFNQPQHF. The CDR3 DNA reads TGCAGTGCTAGGCAGGGACAGCTGGGGTTCAATCAGCCCCAGCATTTT.

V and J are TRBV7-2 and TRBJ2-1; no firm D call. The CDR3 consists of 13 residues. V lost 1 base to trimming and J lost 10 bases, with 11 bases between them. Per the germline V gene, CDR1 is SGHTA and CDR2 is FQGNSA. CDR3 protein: CASSLEVEVEQFF. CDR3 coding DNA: TGTGCCAGCAGCTTAGAAGTCGAAGTGGAGCAGTTCTTC.

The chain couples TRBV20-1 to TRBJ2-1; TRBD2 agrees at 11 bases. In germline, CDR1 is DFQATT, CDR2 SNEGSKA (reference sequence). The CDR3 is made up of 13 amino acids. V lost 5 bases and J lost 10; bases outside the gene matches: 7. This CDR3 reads CSAGSGRAREQFF. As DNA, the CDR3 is TGCAGTGCTGGTAGCGGGAGGGCCCGGGAGCAGTTCTTC.

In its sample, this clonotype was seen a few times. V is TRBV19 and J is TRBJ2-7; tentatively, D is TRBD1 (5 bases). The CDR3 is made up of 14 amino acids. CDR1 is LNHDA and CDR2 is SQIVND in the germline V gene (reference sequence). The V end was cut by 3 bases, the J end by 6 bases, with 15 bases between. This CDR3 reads CASSIGHPTAEQYF. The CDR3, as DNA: TGTGCCAGTAGTATTGGACACCCCACGGCCGAGCAGTACTTC.

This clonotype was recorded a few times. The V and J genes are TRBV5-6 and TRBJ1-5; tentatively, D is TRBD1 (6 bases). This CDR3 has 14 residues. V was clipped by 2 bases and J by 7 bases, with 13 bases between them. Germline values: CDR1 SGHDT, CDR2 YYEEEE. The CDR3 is CASSFGKGGQPQHF. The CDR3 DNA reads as TGTGCCAGCAGCTTCGGGAAGGGGGGGCAGCCCCAGCATTTT.

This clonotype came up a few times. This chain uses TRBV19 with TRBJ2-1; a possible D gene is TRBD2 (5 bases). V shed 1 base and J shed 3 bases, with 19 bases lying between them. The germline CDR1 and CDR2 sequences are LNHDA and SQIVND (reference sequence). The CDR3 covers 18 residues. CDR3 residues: CASSIGIINAGNYNEQFF. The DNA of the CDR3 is TGTGCCAGTAGTATAGGGATTATAAACGCCGGGAACTACAATGAGCAGTTCTTC.

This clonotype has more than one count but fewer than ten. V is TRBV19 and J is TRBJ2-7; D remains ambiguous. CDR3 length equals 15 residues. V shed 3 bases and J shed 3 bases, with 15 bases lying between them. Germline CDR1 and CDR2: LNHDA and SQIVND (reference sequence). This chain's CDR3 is CASSITGDPGYEQYF. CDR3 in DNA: TGTGCCAGTAGTATCACTGGGGATCCGGGCTACGAGCAGTACTTC.

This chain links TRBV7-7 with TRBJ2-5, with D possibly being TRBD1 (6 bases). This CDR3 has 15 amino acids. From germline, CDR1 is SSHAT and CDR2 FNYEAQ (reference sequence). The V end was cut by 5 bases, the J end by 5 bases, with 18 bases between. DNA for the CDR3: TGTGCCAGCAGCCGATCCCCGGACAGCATGGAGACCCAGTACTTC. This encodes CASSRSPDSMETQYF.

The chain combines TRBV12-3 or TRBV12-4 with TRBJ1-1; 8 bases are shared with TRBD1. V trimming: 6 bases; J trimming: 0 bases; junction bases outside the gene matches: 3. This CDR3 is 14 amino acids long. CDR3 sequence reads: CASSATGVNTEAFF. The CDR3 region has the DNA TGTGCCAGCAGCGCGACAGGGGTGAACACTGAAGCTTTCTTT.

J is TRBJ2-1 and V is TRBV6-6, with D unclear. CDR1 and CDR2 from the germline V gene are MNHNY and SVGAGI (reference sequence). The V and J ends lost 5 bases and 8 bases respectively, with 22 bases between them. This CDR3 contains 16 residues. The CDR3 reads CASSATYTGLRDEQFF. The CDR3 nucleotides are TGTGCCAGCAGTGCAACCTATACGGGCCTCCGGGATGAGCAGTTCTTC.

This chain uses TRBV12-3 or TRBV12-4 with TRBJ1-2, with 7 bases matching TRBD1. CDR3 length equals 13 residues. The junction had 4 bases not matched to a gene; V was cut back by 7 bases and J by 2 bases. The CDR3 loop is CASTDRANYGYTF. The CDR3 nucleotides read TGTGCCAGCACCGACAGGGCGAACTATGGCTACACCTTC.

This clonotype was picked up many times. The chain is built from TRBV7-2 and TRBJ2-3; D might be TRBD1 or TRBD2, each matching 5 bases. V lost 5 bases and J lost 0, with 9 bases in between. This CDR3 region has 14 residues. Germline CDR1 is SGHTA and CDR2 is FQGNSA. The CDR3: CASSRDQSTDTQYF. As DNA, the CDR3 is TGTGCCAGCAGCCGGGACCAGAGCACAGATACGCAGTATTTT.

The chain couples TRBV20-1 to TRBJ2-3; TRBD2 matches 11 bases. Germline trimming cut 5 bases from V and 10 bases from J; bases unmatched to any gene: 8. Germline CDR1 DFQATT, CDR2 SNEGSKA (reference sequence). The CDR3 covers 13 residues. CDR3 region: CSAELAGDSAQYF. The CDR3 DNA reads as TGCAGTGCTGAACTAGCGGGAGACAGCGCGCAGTATTTT.

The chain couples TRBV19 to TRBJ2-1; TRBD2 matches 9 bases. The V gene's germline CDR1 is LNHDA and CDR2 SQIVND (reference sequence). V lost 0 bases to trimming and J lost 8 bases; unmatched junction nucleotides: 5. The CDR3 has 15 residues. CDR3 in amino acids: CASSIDVTSGYEQFF. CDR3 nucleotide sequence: TGTGCCAGTAGTATAGATGTGACTAGCGGCTATGAGCAGTTCTTC.